A selection of T cell receptor beta chains follows, all from one sample in a study of blood T cells in healthy people across ages. TCRdb independently ran MiXCR on the 5' RACE reads; one entry per CDR3 protein. The repertoire includes approximately 350,000 distinct CDR3 sequences, roughly half of them detected once, and 51% sits in the top ten. Sequenced material: blood. The receptors were gathered from a man in his fifties or sixties in good health. The CDR3 runs from the conserved cysteine through the conserved F or W. A D gene is named only where the DNA matches it firmly. The size field is filled for only some rows; it gives once, few, many or a size class.

cdr3_length clone_size j_call v_call d_call cdr3_aa cdr3_nt
15 - TRBJ2-7 TRBV6-2/TRBV6-3 TRBD2 CASSSAGGAIYEQYF TGTGCCAGCAGTTCCGCGGGGGGCGCGATCTACGAGCAGTACTTC
15 - TRBJ2-7 TRBV3-1 - CASSHPGGVKDEQYF TGTGCCAGCAGCCATCCTGGGGGAGTGAAGGACGAGCAGTACTTC
14 - TRBJ1-2 TRBV4-2 - CASSQGGGNYGYTF TGTGCCAGCAGCCAAGGAGGGGGGAACTATGGCTACACCTTC
15 - TRBJ2-7 TRBV29-1 TRBD1 CSVEGTGKGRNEQYF TGCAGCGTTGAGGGGACAGGGAAAGGAAGGAATGAGCAGTACTTC
15 - TRBJ1-1 TRBV12-3/TRBV12-4 TRBD1 CASIPGQGLNTEAFF TGTGCCAGCATCCCGGGACAGGGCCTGAACACTGAAGCTTTCTTT
17 - TRBJ1-1 TRBV19 TRBD1 CASSSTTGGSGNTEAFF TGTGCCAGTAGTTCGACTACAGGGGGAAGTGGGAACACTGAAGCTTTCTTT
15 few TRBJ2-7 TRBV15 TRBD1 CATSRAGTGENEQYF TGTGCCACCAGCAGAGCCGGGACAGGGGAAAATGAGCAGTACTTC
16 - TRBJ1-1 TRBV7-9 - CASSHDMGVANTEAFF TGTGCCAGCAGCCACGACATGGGGGTGGCGAACACTGAAGCTTTCTTT
15 - TRBJ1-2 TRBV4-2 TRBD1 CASSGAGGMNYGYTF TGTGCCAGCAGCGGAGCAGGGGGCATGAACTATGGCTACACCTTC
13 few TRBJ1-5 TRBV12-3/TRBV12-4 - CASSFSGNQPQHF TGTGCCAGCAGTTTTTCAGGGAATCAGCCCCAGCATTTT
16 - TRBJ2-3 TRBV7-2 - CASSLVGSGVPDTQYF TGTGCCAGCAGCTTAGTGGGGTCGGGGGTCCCAGATACGCAGTATTTT
14 - TRBJ2-2 TRBV12-3/TRBV12-4 - CASSFRGASGELFF TGTGCCAGCAGTTTTAGGGGCGCGAGCGGGGAGCTGTTTTTT
12 - TRBJ2-3 TRBV20-1 - CSASGDPDTQYF TGCAGTGCTTCAGGAGACCCAGATACGCAGTATTTT
16 - TRBJ2-5 TRBV15 TRBD2 CAISSGLAGVQETQYF TGTGCCATCAGCAGTGGACTAGCGGGGGTACAAGAGACCCAGTACTTC
16 few TRBJ2-7 TRBV18 - CASSPQPTRGFYEQYF TGTGCCAGCTCACCACAACCGACACGGGGATTCTACGAGCAGTACTTC
12 few TRBJ2-5 TRBV7-6 - CASSSIAETQYF TGTGCCAGCAGCTCAATTGCGGAGACCCAGTACTTC
13 once TRBJ1-2 TRBV20-1 - CSATVTANYGYTF TGCAGTGCTACAGTCACAGCTAACTATGGCTACACCTTC
15 - TRBJ2-5 TRBV6-1 - CASSLEGHLQETQYF TGTGCCAGCAGCCTTGAAGGACACCTCCAAGAGACCCAGTACTTC
13 - TRBJ2-5 TRBV20-1 - CSAAVSVYATQYF TGCAGTGCTGCGGTTTCGGTTTATGCGACCCAGTACTTC
15 - TRBJ2-7 TRBV6-2/TRBV6-3 - CASTARQHSTYEQYF TGTGCCAGCACCGCACGACAGCACTCAACCTACGAGCAGTACTTC
15 many TRBJ2-4 TRBV7-2 - CASSLVWGAKNIQYF TGTGCCAGCAGCTTAGTGTGGGGGGCCAAAAACATTCAGTACTTC
15 - TRBJ2-7 TRBV11-3 TRBD1 CASSLRTGGTHEQYF TGTGCCAGCAGCTTAAGGACAGGGGGCACCCACGAGCAGTACTTC
15 few TRBJ2-7 TRBV7-2 - CASSRNRDSRYEQYF TGTGCCAGCAGTCGTAATAGGGACTCTCGTTACGAGCAGTACTTC
14 - TRBJ2-5 TRBV7-2 - CASSLALYQETQYF TGTGCCAGCAGCTTAGCCCTGTACCAAGAGACCCAGTACTTC
16 - TRBJ2-5 TRBV11-2 - CASSLAGLIRTETQYF TGTGCCAGCAGCTTAGCAGGCCTCATCCGTACAGAGACCCAGTACTTC
16 many TRBJ2-3 TRBV12-3/TRBV12-4 TRBD2 CASRERRGGSTDTQYF TGTGCCAGCAGGGAGCGGCGGGGGGGTAGCACAGATACGCAGTATTTT
16 once TRBJ2-7 TRBV7-2 TRBD2 CASASSAGGHYNEQYF TGTGCCAGCGCCAGTTCGGCGGGGGGGCATTACAATGAGCAGTACTTC
15 - TRBJ2-5 TRBV5-1 TRBD1 CASSWGDRGGETQYF TGCGCCAGCAGCTGGGGAGACAGGGGAGGAGAGACCCAGTACTTC
14 - TRBJ2-3 TRBV7-2 - CASSTRPGTDMQYF TGTGCCAGCAGCACTCGACCCGGCACAGATATGCAGTATTTT
14 - TRBJ2-1 TRBV10-3 TRBD1 CAISGTGADNEQFF TGTGCCATCAGCGGGACAGGGGCGGATAATGAGCAGTTCTTC
13 - TRBJ2-5 TRBV9 - CASSVGSDRTQYF TGTGCCAGCAGCGTCGGGAGCGACCGGACCCAGTACTTC
14 few TRBJ1-5 TRBV12-5 - CASGLGASNQPQHF TGTGCTAGTGGTTTAGGAGCTAGCAATCAGCCCCAGCATTTT
16 once TRBJ2-7 TRBV14 TRBD2 CASSQELAKGLREQYF TGTGCCAGCAGCCAAGAACTAGCGAAAGGGCTACGCGAGCAGTACTTC
12 few TRBJ2-7 TRBV6-1 - CASSEGGVEQYF TGTGCCAGCAGTGAAGGGGGGGTCGAGCAGTACTTC
14 - TRBJ2-7 TRBV10-3 - CAISAAKGYYEQYF TGTGCCATCAGCGCCGCAAAGGGATACTACGAGCAGTACTTC
16 - TRBJ2-4 TRBV30 - CAWSVQYSARKNIQYF TGTGCCTGGAGTGTACAATACAGTGCAAGGAAAAACATTCAGTACTTC
16 once TRBJ2-3 TRBV7-2 - CASSPSGQVRTDTQYF TGTGCCAGCAGCCCCTCAGGCCAGGTACGGACAGATACGCAGTATTTT
13 few TRBJ2-7 TRBV10-3 - CAISESNSYEQYF TGTGCCATCAGTGAGTCGAATAGCTACGAGCAGTACTTC
16 few TRBJ1-2 TRBV11-2 - CASSLGWPWETIGYTF TGTGCCAGCAGCTTGGGGTGGCCCTGGGAGACTATCGGCTACACCTTC
15 - TRBJ1-1 TRBV15 - CATSREGVSNTEAFF TGTGCCACCAGCAGAGAAGGAGTGAGCAACACTGAAGCTTTCTTT
13 - TRBJ1-5 TRBV20-1 - CSARDTGRQPQHF TGCAGTGCTAGAGATACTGGGAGACAGCCCCAGCATTTT
14 - TRBJ1-4 TRBV5-1 - CASSAGRADEKLFF TGCGCCAGCAGCGCTGGGAGGGCTGATGAAAAACTGTTTTTT